The source of this T cell receptor beta chain is a study of liver allograft versus peripheral blood T cells. Overall study: T cell receptor repertoires in transplanted livers were compared with those in recipients' peripheral blood.

In this sample, this clonotype turned up a few times. TCRdb used MiXCR to reprocess the reads, holding one entry per CDR3 protein. The sample consists of approximately 9,000 distinct CDR3 sequences, 18% of them appearing once. The sequence derives from a human patient who had a liver transplant. Some T cells may be the graft donor's.

The CDR3 loop is CASSVAGQANEKLFF. Written as DNA, the CDR3 is TGTGCCAGCAGCGTAGCGGGACAGGCTAATGAAAAACTGTTTTTT. The genes are TRBV9 and TRBJ1-4, with 8 bases aligning to TRBD1. This CDR3 region has 15 residues. CDR1 and CDR2 (germline): SGDLS, YYNGEE. V gave up 0 bases and J gave up 3 bases; unmatched junction bases: 1.